The 28 T cell receptor beta chains below all came from one sample that was sequenced in a study of T cells in Graves' hyperthyroidism and ophthalmopathy. Amplified TCR beta CDR3 regions came from RNA transcripts. First-round RT-PCR targeting the TCR CDR3 was performed with the HTBI primer set. TCRdb re-analysed the multiplex PCR reads in MiXCR, keeping a single row per CDR3 protein. The profile shows hundreds of thousands of distinct CDR3 sequences, just over 45% of them singletons. Sequencing was carried out using peripheral blood or thyroid tissue (not recorded which). The receptor set was obtained from a woman aged 18-29 years with Graves' hyperthyroidism.

This clonotype was picked up a small number of times. The chain's CDR3 is CASSFVDGYEQYF. In DNA form, the CDR3 reads TGTGCCAGCAGTTTTGTGGACGGCTACGAGCAGTACTTC. V usage is TRBV6-5 and J usage is TRBJ2-7; D is unclear. Germline loops: CDR1 MNHEY, CDR2 SVGAGI. The V end lost 4 bases, the J end lost 3 bases, and 10 bases lay between the germline ends. The CDR3 spans 13 residues.

V and J are TRBV7-6 and TRBJ2-2; TRBD1 aligns across 8 bases. Germline CDR1 and CDR2: SGHVS and FNYEAQ. Losses at the gene ends were 6 bases for V and 7 bases for J; bases not matched to a gene: 13. The CDR3 is 16 residues long. In nucleotides, the CDR3 is TGTGCCAGCAGTGCCCCGGGACAGGCACCAAGCGGGGAGCTGTTTTTT. The encoded protein is CASSAPGQAPSGELFF.

The V gene is TRBV7-9, the J gene TRBJ1-6, with 7 nucleotides matching TRBD1. With V trimmed by 5 bases and J by 9 bases, 10 bases remained unmatched. This CDR3 has 15 amino acids. The germline gives CDR1 SEHNR, CDR2 FQNEAQ (reference sequence). This chain's CDR3 is CASSLGQPQGSPLHF. The DNA for the CDR3 is TGTGCCAGCAGCCTGGGACAGCCCCAGGGTTCACCCCTCCACTTT. The variable domain in full, with the rest retrieved from reference TRBV7-9 and TRBJ1-6, is DTGVSQNPRHKITKRGQNVTFRCDPISEHNRLYWYRQTLGQGPEFLTYFQNEAQLEKSRLLSDRFSAERPKGSFSTLEIQRTEQGDSAMYLCASSLGQPQGSPLHFGNGTRLTVT.

Note on this clonotype: The conserved phenylalanine or tryptophan normally closing the CDR3 is absent here, so this likely arose from a read error. The DNA is left out, because the CDR3 cannot be placed on it with certainty; the CDR3 is given as TCRdb lists it. The chain is built from TRBV13 and TRBJ1-2; the table's D gene call, TRBD1, was not cross checked with the DNA. A total of 10 residues make up the CDR3, ends included. Germline CDR1 is PRHDT and CDR2 is FYEKMQ (reference sequence). The CDR3 reads CASSLGAPQG.

The rearrangement joins TRBV20-1 to TRBJ1-2; TRBD1 might be the D (6 bases). Looked up from germline, CDR1 is DFQATT and CDR2 is SNEGSKA (reference sequence). The CDR3 runs to 12 residues. Deletions cut 7 bases from V and 4 bases from J, with 13 bases between. The CDR3 reads CSVEGGLYGYTF. DNA of the CDR3: TGCAGTGTGGAAGGGGGGCTCTATGGCTACACCTTC.

The chain has TRBV20-1 and TRBJ1-1; no clear D. V was pared by 3 bases and J by 12 bases, with 14 bases between. CDR1 and CDR2 (germline): DFQATT, SNEGSKA (reference sequence). This CDR3 has 11 residues. CDR3 protein: CSASSPPRSFF. The CDR3 DNA follows: TGCAGTGCTAGTTCGCCCCCCCGGTCTTTCTTT.

The chain couples TRBV7-8 to TRBJ1-6, with 11 positions matching TRBD1. Looked up from germline, CDR1 is SGHVS and CDR2 is FQNEAQ. CDR3 length: 18 amino acids. After removal of 5 bases from V and 10 bases from J, the junction contained 16 bases not matched to a gene. CDR3 DNA: TGTGCCAGCAGCCTAGAAACGATTGAGGGACAGGGGGTCTCACCCCTCCACTTT. Protein product: CASSLETIEGQGVSPLHF.

To note about this clonotype: A read error is possible here, since a much larger clone lies one base away. The chain carries TRBV24-1 and TRBJ1-2; maybe TRBD1 (6 bases). Trimming took off 3 bases at V and 4 bases at J, with 17 bases between the two ends. The length of the CDR3 is 16 residues. Germline V gives CDR1 KGHDR, CDR2 SFDVKD. The CDR3 here is CATSDTGQNNCYGYTF. The CDR3 region has the DNA TGTGCCACCAGTGATACCGGACAGAATAATTGCTATGGCTACACCTTC.

The J gene is TRBJ2-7, the V gene TRBV10-3; D ambiguous. The CDR3 spans 15 residues. In germline, CDR1 is ENHRY, CDR2 SYGVKD. V was trimmed by 3 bases and J by 0 bases, leaving 12 bases between them. Here the CDR3 reads CAISDRAPSSYEQYF. In DNA form, the CDR3 reads TGTGCCATCAGTGATAGGGCTCCTTCCTCCTACGAGCAGTACTTC.

This clonotype was counted once. A much bigger clone sits one base away, suggesting this may be a read error. The genes are TRBV12-3 or TRBV12-4 and TRBJ2-5; 10 nucleotides align to TRBD1. CDR3 length equals 14 residues. V gave up 5 bases and J gave up 5 bases; unmatched junction bases: 5. CDR3: CASSEMDRGETQYF. The CDR3 region has the DNA TGTGCCAGCAGTGAGATGGACAGGGGGGAGACCCAGTACTTC.

This clonotype was recorded many times. The chain links TRBV24-1 to TRBJ1-1, with 9 bases lining up with TRBD1. Germline CDR1 and CDR2: KGHDR and SFDVKD. The CDR3 spans 16 residues. V was clipped by 5 bases and J by 1 base; unmatched bases: 7. CDR3 residues: CATSASGQGTNTEAFF. The CDR3 coding sequence is TGTGCCACCAGTGCCTCGGGACAGGGTACGAACACTGAAGCTTTCTTT.

This chain connects TRBV7-9 to TRBJ1-2, with D possibly TRBD1 on 5 matching bases. The CDR3 has 12 amino acids. V was cut by 7 bases and J by 8 bases, with 14 bases left in between. The germline V gene encodes CDR1 SEHNR and CDR2 FQNEAQ (reference sequence). The CDR3 loop is CASISGLGGYTF. The CDR3 DNA follows: TGTGCCAGCATCTCAGGGCTTGGAGGCTACACCTTC.

This clonotype was seen ten or more times. The chain carries TRBV7-9 and TRBJ1-1; 10 bases line up with TRBD1. V lost 2 bases to trimming and J lost 3 bases; unmatched junction nucleotides: 3. CDR1 and CDR2 from the germline V gene are SEHNR and FQNEAQ (reference sequence). This CDR3 region has 15 residues. The CDR3 DNA reads as TGTGCCAGCAGCTTACGACAGGGGGCTGACACTGAAGCTTTCTTT. It translates to CASSLRQGADTEAFF.

This clonotype occurred many times. The CDR3 reads CAISVESNQPQHF. The CDR3 DNA follows: TGTGCCATCAGTGTAGAAAGCAATCAGCCCCAGCATTTT. The rearrangement joins TRBV10-3 to TRBJ1-5; D gene unclear. In germline, CDR1 is ENHRY, CDR2 SYGVKD. This CDR3 has 13 amino acids. With 4 bases removed from V and 1 base from J, the gap between germline ends came to 5 bases.

Note on this clonotype: A much larger clone is a single base away; this may be a read error. V is TRBV11-2 and J is TRBJ1-1; D is ambiguous. CDR1 is SGHAT, CDR2 FQNNGV, per germline. With 6 bases removed from V and 3 bases from J, the gap between germline ends came to 8 bases. This CDR3 region has 12 residues. The CDR3 coding sequence is TGTGCCAGCAGGGAAGACGACACTGAAGCTTTCTTT. Translating gives CASREDDTEAFF.

The rearrangement links TRBV29-1 to TRBJ1-1, with 8 positions matching TRBD1. This CDR3 has 13 residues. V was pared by 6 bases and J by 5 bases, with 8 bases of the junction left unmatched. Germline CDR1 reads SQVTM; CDR2 reads ANQGSEA. This CDR3 reads CSVKPGGKTEAFF. CDR3 nucleotide sequence: TGCAGCGTCAAGCCAGGGGGCAAGACTGAAGCTTTCTTT.

V is TRBV7-9 and J is TRBJ2-7; TRBD2 agrees at 9 bases. The CDR3 has 16 residues. V lost 5 bases and J lost 3; bases outside the gene matches: 11. Germline-derived CDR1 and CDR2 are SEHNR and FQNEAQ (reference sequence). CDR3 sequence reads: CASSISRLAGNYEQYF. The CDR3 region has the DNA TGTGCCAGCAGCATCTCGCGGCTAGCGGGGAACTACGAGCAGTACTTC.

As for this clonotype: A read error is likely, as this CDR3 ends without the conserved phenylalanine or tryptophan. Written as DNA, the CDR3 is TGCAGCGCAGTCGGACAGGCTCCCAACACTGAAGCTTTCCTT. This codes for CSAVGQAPNTEAFL. This chain joins TRBV29-1 and TRBJ1-1; 7 bases match TRBD1. Germline lookup yields CDR1 SQVTM and CDR2 ANQGSEA. With 7 bases clipped from V and 2 bases from J, the junction kept 10 bases outside the gene matches. This CDR3 has 14 amino acids.

This chain links TRBV29-1 with TRBJ1-3, with a tentative D call TRBD1 (5 bases). This CDR3 has 11 amino acids. Germline V gives CDR1 SQVTM, CDR2 ANQGSEA. Trimming left V 4 bases short and J 7 bases short, with 8 bases between. In DNA form, the CDR3 reads TGCAGCGTTGGGACAACCAACACCATATATTTT. This translates into CSVGTTNTIYF.

The chain combines TRBV2 with TRBJ1-1, with TRBD1 as a possible D gene (6 bases). This CDR3 comprises 13 residues. Trimming removed 8 bases at V and 0 bases at J, with 10 bases between. Germline V CDR1 and CDR2: SNHLY, FYNNEI. The CDR3 nucleotides are TGTGCCAGCCGGGACATCATGAACACTGAAGCTTTCTTT. Amino acids: CASRDIMNTEAFF. Full variable domain (missing parts from reference TRBV2 and TRBJ1-1): EPEVTQTPSHQVTQMGQEVILRCVPISNHLYFYWYRQILGQKVEFLVSFYNNEISEKSEIFDDQFSVERPDGSNFTLKIRSTKLEDSAMYFCASRDIMNTEAFFGQGTRLTVV.

The chain has TRBV7-9 and TRBJ1-3; a weak D match, TRBD1 (6 bases). This CDR3 has 15 amino acids. Trimming took off 6 bases at V and 4 bases at J, with 16 bases between the two ends. Germline V gene sequence: CDR1 SEHNR, CDR2 FQNEAQ (reference sequence). The CDR3 DNA sequence: TGTGCCAGCAGTTTAACAGGGAACCAAGGAAACACCATATATTTT. This encodes CASSLTGNQGNTIYF.

The V and J genes are TRBV25-1 and TRBJ1-4, with D unresolved. The V gene lost 5 bases and the J gene lost 7 bases, with 11 bases spanning the gap. Germline CDR1 is MGHDK and CDR2 is SYGVNS. The CDR3 is 13 amino acids. CDR3 sequence: CASSLSGFEKLFF. CDR3 nucleotide sequence: TGTGCCAGCAGTTTATCGGGGTTTGAAAAACTGTTTTTT.

As to this clonotype: Germline is not matched at one junction end, which may reflect a read error. This sequence joins TRBV7-2 and TRBJ2-2; 10 bases map to TRBD2. This CDR3 region has 16 residues. The germline gives CDR1 SGHTA, CDR2 FQGNSA. The CDR3 reads CARSTRTSGAHRELFF. CDR3 in DNA: TGTGCCCGCAGCACCAGGACTAGCGGTGCGCACCGGGAGCTGTTTTTT. Using reference TRBV7-2 and TRBJ2-2 for the parts outside the CDR3, the full variable domain is GAGVSQSPSNKVTEKGKDVELRCDPISGHTALYWYRQSLGQGLEFLIYFQGNSAPDKSGLPSDRFSAERTGGSVSTLTIQRTQQEDSAVYLCARSTRTSGAHRELFFGEGSRLTVL.

To note about this clonotype: The CDR3 ends on some other residue instead of the conserved phenylalanine or tryptophan, so this is likely a read error. It is unclear where the CDR3 begins or ends on the DNA, so no DNA is shown, and the CDR3 is as TCRdb lists it. This CDR3 is CASSFEFGR. V usage is TRBV7-2 and J usage is TRBJ2-5; the listed D gene, TRBD2, was not tested against the DNA. The CDR3 sequence runs 9 residues, both termini included. Per germline, CDR1 SGHTA and CDR2 FQGNSA.

This clonotype was recorded many times. The V and J genes are TRBV7-8 and TRBJ2-7, with D perhaps matching TRBD2 (6 bases). The CDR3 totals 15 residues. V was trimmed by 1 base and J by 2 bases, leaving 12 bases between them. CDR1 is SGHVS and CDR2 is FQNEAQ in the germline V gene. The CDR3 sequence is CASSLVRESPYEQYF. The CDR3 region has the DNA TGTGCCAGCAGCTTAGTCCGGGAGTCGCCCTACGAGCAGTACTTC. The whole variable domain, remainder taken from reference TRBV7-8 and TRBJ2-7, is GAGVSQSPRYKVAKRGQDVALRCDPISGHVSLFWYQQALGQGPEFLTYFQNEAQLDKSGLPSDRFFAERPEGSVSTLKIQRTQQEDSAVYLCASSLVRESPYEQYFGPGTRLTVT.

This clonotype was detected only a few times. This chain's CDR3 is CASSQKGIHYEQYF. CDR3 sequence (DNA): TGTGCCAGCAGCCAGAAAGGGATCCACTACGAGCAGTACTTC. The chain uses TRBV3-1 and TRBJ2-7; D remains ambiguous. With 3 bases removed from V and 3 bases from J, the gap between germline ends came to 12 bases. CDR1 and CDR2 from the germline V gene are LGHDT and YNNKEL (reference sequence). The CDR3 consists of 14 residues.

This clonotype was seen a few times. The chain joins TRBV24-1 to TRBJ2-7; a possible D gene is TRBD1 (6 bases). Trimming took 7 bases from V and 1 from J, leaving 19 bases between them. The CDR3 totals 16 residues. Germline V gene lookup returns CDR1 KGHDR and CDR2 SFDVKD. As DNA, the CDR3 is TGTGCCACCAGCGACTCAAGACAGGTGGGGTCCTACGAGCAGTACTTC. Protein product: CATSDSRQVGSYEQYF.

The CDR3, as DNA: TGTGCCAGCAGTTACCTGGGCCCCTCGGCCCAGCATTTT. This encodes CASSYLGPSAQHF. V usage is TRBV2 and J usage is TRBJ1-5; D call uncertain. V was shortened by 5 bases and J by 11 bases, with 16 bases between the two germline ends. This CDR3 region has 13 residues. CDR1 is SNHLY and CDR2 is FYNNEI in the germline V gene.